The present T cell receptor (beta chain) was sequenced within a study of blood T cells in healthy people across ages. Study at large: Through template switching, about one barcoded beta molecule was captured per two T cells, as measured in model experiments.

Drawn from each donor were 8.5 to 10 milliliters of peripheral blood. Next came a second PCR, run for about 6 to 11 cycles, which used a sample-barcoded 5' primer along with a J-beta primer mix. Using its own MiXCR run on the 5' RACE reads, TCRdb lists one record per CDR3 protein. The table has about 680,000 distinct CDR3 sequences, 45% to 50% seen once. Regarding the study as a whole: Long-lived donors had more naive CD4+ cells and higher diversity than aged donors.

This CDR3 comprises 14 residues. V was trimmed by 6 bases and J by 0 bases, leaving 9 bases between them. Germline V lookup: CDR1 KGHSH, CDR2 LQKENI. This clonotype was seen only a few times. Its antigen is not identified. The chain combines TRBV18 with TRBJ2-4; D unresolved. This receptor was taken from a woman in her sixties or seventies in good health. Sequencing input: blood. As DNA, the CDR3 is TGTGCCAGCTCTGGGGATATAGCCAAAAACATTCAGTACTTC. Amino acid sequence: CASSGDIAKNIQYF.